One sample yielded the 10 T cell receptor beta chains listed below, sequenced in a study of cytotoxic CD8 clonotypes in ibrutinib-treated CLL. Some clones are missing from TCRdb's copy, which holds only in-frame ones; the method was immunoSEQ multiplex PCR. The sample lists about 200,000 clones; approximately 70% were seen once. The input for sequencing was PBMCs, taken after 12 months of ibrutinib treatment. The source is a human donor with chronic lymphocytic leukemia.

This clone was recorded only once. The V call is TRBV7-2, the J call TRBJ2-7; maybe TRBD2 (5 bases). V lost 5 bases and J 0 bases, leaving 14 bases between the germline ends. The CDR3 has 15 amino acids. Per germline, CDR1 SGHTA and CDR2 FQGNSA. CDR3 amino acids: CASSRVALSSYEQYF. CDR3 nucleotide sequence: TGTGCCAGCAGCCGAGTAGCGCTCAGCTCCTACGAGCAGTACTTC.

The CDR3: CASTLPGAVTEAFF. Here the CDR3 DNA reads TGTGCCAGCACCTTGCCGGGGGCTGTCACTGAAGCTTTCTTT. This rearrangement joins TRBV28 to TRBJ1-1; a possible D gene is TRBD1 (6 bases). Germline CDR1 is MDHEN and CDR2 is SYDVKM. This CDR3 has 14 residues. V was cut by 7 bases and J by 4 bases, with 16 bases left in between.

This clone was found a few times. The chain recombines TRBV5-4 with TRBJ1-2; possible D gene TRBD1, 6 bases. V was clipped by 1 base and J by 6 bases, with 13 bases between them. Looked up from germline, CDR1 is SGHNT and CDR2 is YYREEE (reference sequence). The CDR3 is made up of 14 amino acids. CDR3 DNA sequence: TGTGCCAGCAGCTTGTTCCAGGGGACGGATGGCTACACCTTC. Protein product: CASSLFQGTDGYTF.

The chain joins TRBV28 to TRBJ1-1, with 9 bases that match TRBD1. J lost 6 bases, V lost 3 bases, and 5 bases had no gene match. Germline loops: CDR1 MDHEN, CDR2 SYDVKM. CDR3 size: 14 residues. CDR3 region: CASSFGDRVAEAFF. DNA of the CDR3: TGTGCCAGCAGTTTTGGGGACAGGGTAGCTGAAGCTTTCTTT.

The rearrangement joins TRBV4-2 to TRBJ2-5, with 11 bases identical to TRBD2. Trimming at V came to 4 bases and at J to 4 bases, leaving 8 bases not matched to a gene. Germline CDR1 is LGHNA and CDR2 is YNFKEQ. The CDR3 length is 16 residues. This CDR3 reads CASSRGSGGAGETQYF. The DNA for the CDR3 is TGTGCCAGCAGCCGTGGTAGCGGGGGGGCCGGAGAGACCCAGTACTTC.

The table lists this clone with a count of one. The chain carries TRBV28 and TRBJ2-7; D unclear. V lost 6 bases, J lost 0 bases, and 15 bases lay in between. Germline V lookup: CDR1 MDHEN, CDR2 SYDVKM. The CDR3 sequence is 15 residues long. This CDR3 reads CASSESGPPSYEQYF. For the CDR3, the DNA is TGTGCCAGCAGCGAATCCGGGCCCCCCTCCTACGAGCAGTACTTC.

In DNA, the CDR3 is TGCGCCAGCAGCTTGGGGGACCTACAGGAGACCCAGTACTTC. It codes for CASSLGDLQETQYF. This rearrangement joins TRBV5-1 to TRBJ2-5; D possibly matches TRBD1 or TRBD2 (5 bases each). The V gene lost 0 bases and the J gene lost 5 bases, with 11 bases spanning the gap. Germline CDR1 is SGHRS and CDR2 is YFSETQ. The CDR3 runs 14 residues.

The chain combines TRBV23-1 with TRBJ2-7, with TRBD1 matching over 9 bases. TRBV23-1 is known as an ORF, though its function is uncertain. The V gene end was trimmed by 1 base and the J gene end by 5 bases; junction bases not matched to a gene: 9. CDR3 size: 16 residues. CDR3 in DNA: TGCGCCAGCAGTCAATTACACGGGACAGGGCGCCACGAGCAGTACTTC. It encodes CASSQLHGTGRHEQYF.

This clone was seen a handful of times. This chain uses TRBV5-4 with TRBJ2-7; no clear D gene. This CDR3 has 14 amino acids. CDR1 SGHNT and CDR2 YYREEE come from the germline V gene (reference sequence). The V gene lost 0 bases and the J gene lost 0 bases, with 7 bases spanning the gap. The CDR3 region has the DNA TGTGCCAGCAGCTTGGGTCCTAGCTCCTACGAGCAGTACTTC. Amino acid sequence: CASSLGPSSYEQYF.

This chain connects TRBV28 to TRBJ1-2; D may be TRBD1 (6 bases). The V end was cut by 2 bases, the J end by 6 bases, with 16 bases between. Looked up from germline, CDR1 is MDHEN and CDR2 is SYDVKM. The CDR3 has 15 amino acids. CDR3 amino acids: CASSLTGAGAHGYTF. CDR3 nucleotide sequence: TGTGCCAGCAGTTTAACCGGGGCAGGGGCCCATGGCTACACCTTC.